This T cell receptor beta chain was obtained from a study of blood T cell repertoires in COVID-19. Study at large: Some COVID-19 samples were acute and others convalescent; all came from the United States, Italy and Spain. PBMCs, B-cell-depleted T cells, or T cells provided the cDNA or gDNA that made up the material.

The germline gives CDR1 SGHDT, CDR2 YYEEEE. V lost 1 base and J lost 2; bases outside the gene matches: 2. The CDR3 sequence is 15 residues long. Data came from immunoSEQ multiplex PCR; TCRdb stores just in-frame clones and leaves some out. The sample holds 30,000 to 45,000 clones, 75% to 85% seen once. Sequenced sample: peripheral blood. The chain links TRBV5-6 to TRBJ2-4, with TRBD2 matching 8 bases. This TCR derives from a human donor in a cohort sampled during active or convalescent COVID-19. The donor label of this sample is uncertain. Here the CDR3 reads CASSLRGGTKNIQYF. The CDR3 DNA follows: TGTGCCAGCAGCTTGCGGGGGGGAACCAAAAACATTCAGTACTTC.